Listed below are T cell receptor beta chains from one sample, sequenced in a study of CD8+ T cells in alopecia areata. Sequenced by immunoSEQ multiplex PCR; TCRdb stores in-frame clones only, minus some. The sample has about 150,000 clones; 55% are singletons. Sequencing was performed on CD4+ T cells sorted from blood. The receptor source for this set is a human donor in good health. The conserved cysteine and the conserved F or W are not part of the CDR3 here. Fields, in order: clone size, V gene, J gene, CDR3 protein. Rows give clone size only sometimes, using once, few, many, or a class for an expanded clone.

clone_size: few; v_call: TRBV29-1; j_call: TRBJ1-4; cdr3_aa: SVRTADEKLF
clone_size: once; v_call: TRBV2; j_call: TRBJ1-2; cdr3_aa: ASSPDRGDYYGYT
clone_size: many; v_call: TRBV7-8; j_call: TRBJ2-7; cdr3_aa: ASSPLAMGYEQY
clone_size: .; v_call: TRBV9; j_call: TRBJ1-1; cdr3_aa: ASTPNLLEISLNTEAF
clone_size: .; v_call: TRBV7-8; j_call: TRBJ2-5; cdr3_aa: ASSPRGLGETQY
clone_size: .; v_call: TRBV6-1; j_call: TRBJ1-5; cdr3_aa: ASSEAGRGRSNQPQH
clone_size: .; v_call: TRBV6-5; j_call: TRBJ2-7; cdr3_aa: ASSYQQGGPGEQY
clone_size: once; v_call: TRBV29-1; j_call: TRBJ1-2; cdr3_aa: SVEDGGRRGYT
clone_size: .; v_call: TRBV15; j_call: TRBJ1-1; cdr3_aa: ATSRDEGHLGEAF
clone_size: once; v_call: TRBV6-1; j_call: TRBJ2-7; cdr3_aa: ASSVSVNSYEQY
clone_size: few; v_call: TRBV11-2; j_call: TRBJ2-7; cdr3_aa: ASSSLPGGTTNEQY
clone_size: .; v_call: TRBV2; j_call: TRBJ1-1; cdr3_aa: ASSQGTEAF
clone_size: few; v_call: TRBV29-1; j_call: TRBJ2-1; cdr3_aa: SVGRVGSYNEQF
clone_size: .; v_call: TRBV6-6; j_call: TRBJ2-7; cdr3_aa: ASSHSSGASYEQY
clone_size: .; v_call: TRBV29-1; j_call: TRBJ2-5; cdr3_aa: SVEVLARRPETQY
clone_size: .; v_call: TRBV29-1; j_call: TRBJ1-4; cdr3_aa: SVLLGPGGEKLF
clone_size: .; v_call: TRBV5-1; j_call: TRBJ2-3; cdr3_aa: ASSPGLAARTDTQY
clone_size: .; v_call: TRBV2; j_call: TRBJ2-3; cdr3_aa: ASSAPSTDTQY
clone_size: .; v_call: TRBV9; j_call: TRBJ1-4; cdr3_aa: ASSVRAREPLNEKLF
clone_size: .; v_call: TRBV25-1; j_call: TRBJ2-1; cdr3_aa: ASSGGGFLPPYNEQF
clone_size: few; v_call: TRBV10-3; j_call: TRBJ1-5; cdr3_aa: AISRTGASNQPQH
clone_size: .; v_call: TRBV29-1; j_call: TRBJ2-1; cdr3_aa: SGTRTGIGEQF
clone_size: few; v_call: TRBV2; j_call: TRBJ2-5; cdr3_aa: ASSEHETQY
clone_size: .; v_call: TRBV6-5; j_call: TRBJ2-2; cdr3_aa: ASSGRSNTGELF
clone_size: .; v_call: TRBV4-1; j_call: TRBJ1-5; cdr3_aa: ASSQVRGLSDQPQH